The 9 T cell receptor beta chains in this list originate from one sample, sequenced in a study of T cells in Graves' hyperthyroidism and ophthalmopathy (dated by TCRdb to the late 2010s). Receptor libraries were prepared by multiplex PCR. TCRdb names Illumina HiSeq 2000 as the instrument used. The TCR beta CDR3 regions were amplified from RNA transcripts. The TCR CDR3 was subjected to a first round of RT-PCR using the HTBI primer set and the Qiagen OneStep RT-PCR kit. The raw public data were reprocessed by TCRdb itself: fastp quality trimming at Q25, MiXCR clonotype calling, in-frame beta chains only. Entries are consolidated by CDR3 protein sequence, retaining the most common genes and DNA. The sample yields around 610,000 distinct CDR3 sequences; about 14% were counted once. The ten largest clones take up about 4.5% of the sample. Source material: blood. The source of these receptors is a woman aged 40 to 49 with Graves' ophthalmopathy.

The chain couples TRBV10-3 to TRBJ1-5, with TRBD1 matching 8 bases. V trimming: 2 bases; J trimming: 7 bases; junction bases outside the gene matches: 4. CDR1 and CDR2 (germline): ENHRY, SYGVKD. There are 14 residues in the CDR3. This chain's CDR3 is CAISEAGGGQPQHF. CDR3 sequence (DNA): TGTGCCATCAGTGAGGCAGGGGGCGGACAGCCCCAGCATTTT.

V gene TRBV28 combines with J gene TRBJ1-6; weak D call: TRBD1 (6 bases). This CDR3 is built from 15 residues. Trimming took 4 bases from V and 7 from J, leaving 14 bases between them. Per the germline V gene, CDR1 is MDHEN and CDR2 is SYDVKM. The CDR3 is CASSSGAVGNSPLHF. CDR3 nucleotide sequence: TGTGCCAGCAGTTCGGGGGCGGTAGGGAATTCACCCCTCCACTTT.

This clonotype has a count of ten or more. The rearrangement joins TRBV6-5 to TRBJ2-2; weak D call: TRBD2 (6 bases). V was trimmed by 2 bases and J by 7 bases, leaving 20 bases between them. The CDR3 loop spans 17 amino acids. Germline V gene lookup returns CDR1 MNHEY and CDR2 SVGAGI. CDR3 bases: TGTGCCAGCAGTTACCGACTAGACAACACGTTCGTCGGGGAGCTGTTTTTT. Protein sequence: CASSYRLDNTFVGELFF.

This clonotype has at least ten counts. The chain employs TRBV6-1 and TRBJ1-5; D possibly corresponds to TRBD1 (6 bases). V lost 7 bases and J 8 bases, leaving 15 bases between the germline ends. The CDR3 loop spans 13 amino acids. The V gene's germline CDR1 is MNHNS and CDR2 SASEGT. CDR3 in amino acids: CASNPTGMEPQHF. The CDR3 DNA follows: TGTGCCAGCAACCCTACAGGGATGGAGCCCCAGCATTTT.

The table lists this clonotype with many counts. The chain has TRBV27 and TRBJ2-7; D may be TRBD2 (7 bases). This CDR3 region has 15 residues. The germline gives CDR1 MNHEY, CDR2 SMNVEV (reference sequence). V was clipped by 5 bases and J by 3 bases, with 17 bases between them. The CDR3 bases are TGTGCCAGCAGTCTGGGGGGGCCGCGCCACTACGAGCAGTACTTC. Encoded protein: CASSLGGPRHYEQYF.

This clonotype appeared many times. The chain's CDR3 is CASSLKGYTF. The CDR3 DNA reads as TGTGCCAGCAGTTTGAAGGGCTACACCTTC. The chain links TRBV12-3 or TRBV12-4 to TRBJ1-2; D is undetermined. The CDR3 is made up of 10 amino acids. The V and J ends lost 3 bases and 8 bases respectively, with 4 bases between them.

This clonotype was picked up many times. The chain is built from TRBV19 and TRBJ1-5; D remains ambiguous. The ends were cut back, 5 bases at V and 0 bases at J, with 8 bases in the middle. This CDR3 region has 14 residues. Germline CDR1 and CDR2: LNHDA and SQIVND (reference sequence). The chain's CDR3 is CASSPADSNQPQHF. CDR3 sequence (DNA): TGTGCCAGTAGTCCCGCCGATAGCAATCAGCCCCAGCATTTT.

This clonotype was seen ten or more times. The chain recombines TRBV19 with TRBJ2-2, with TRBD2 matching 13 bases. Trimming took 5 bases from V and 5 from J; bases not matched to a gene: 11. The CDR3 covers 18 residues. The germline CDR1 and CDR2 sequences are LNHDA and SQIVND (reference sequence). The chain's CDR3 is CASSSRTSGGSNTGELFF. The CDR3 DNA follows: TGTGCCAGTAGTTCGAGGACTAGCGGGGGAAGTAATACCGGGGAGCTGTTTTTT.

The table lists this clonotype with many counts. The chain has TRBV7-9 and TRBJ2-1; 7 bases are a match to TRBD2. Germline V gene data show CDR1 as SEHNR and CDR2 as FQNEAQ (reference sequence). The V gene end was trimmed by 5 bases and the J gene end by 0 bases; junction bases not matched to a gene: 7. The CDR3 consists of 16 residues. Written as DNA, the CDR3 is TGTGCCAGCAGCACTAGCGATTCCAGCTCCTACAATGAGCAGTTCTTC. Its translation is CASSTSDSSSYNEQFF.